This TCR beta chain was captured in a study of cytomegalovirus exposure and HLA in healthy donors. About the study: In a later analysis, it was reported that the approximately 110 validation repertoires had been produced on the same platform as the roughly 700 repertoires belonging to the first cohort. Study-wide findings and caveats: The listing of roughly 160 TCR beta chains classed them as cytomegalovirus-associated.

The protocol was immunoSEQ multiplex PCR, while the TCRdb copy is restricted to in-frame clones and leaves out a portion. The sample holds over 100,000 clones; 85% to 90% are singletons and the top ten take roughly 2.2%. Per the germline V gene, CDR1 is LGHNA and CDR2 is YSLEER. The CDR3 totals 16 residues. V was clipped by 2 bases and J by 0 bases; unmatched bases: 1. A note on this clone: Its antigen remains unidentified.

The sample was PBMCs. The receptor was isolated from a woman under 30 in good health and CMV-seronegative. The V gene is TRBV4-3, the J gene TRBJ2-3; 11 nucleotides align to TRBD2. CDR3 residues: CASSQTSGGSTDTQYF. CDR3 in DNA: TGCGCCAGCAGCCAAACTAGCGGGGGAAGCACAGATACGCAGTATTTT.